A selection of T cell receptor beta chains follows, all from one sample in a study of T-cell reconstitution after alpha-beta-depleted transplantation in children. TCRdb re-analysed the PCR reads in MiXCR, keeping a single row per CDR3 protein. Here the sample spans over 15,000 distinct CDR3 sequences, approximately 12% being singletons. The material sequenced was PBMCs, mostly from graft donor cells, taken 60 days after TCRalphabeta/CD19-depleted stem cell transplant. The receptors were sampled from a female patient between 2 and 15 years old who had a stem cell transplant for congenital amegakaryocytic thrombocytopenia, so the T cells may come from the graft donor. Each CDR3 is given with its conserved first and last residue. D genes are given only for firm matches. Clone size is shown for a subset of rows, as once, few, many or a class of expanded clone.

v_call,clone_size,cdr3_length,j_call,d_call,cdr3_nt,cdr3_aa
TRBV3-1,many,15,TRBJ2-5,.,TGTGCCAGCAGCTCCTCTAGCGGTCAGGGGGAGACCCAGTACTTC,CASSSSSGQGETQYF
TRBV20-1,few,13,TRBJ2-7,TRBD1,TGCAGTGCCCGAGGGGGCAGCTCCTACGAGCAGTACTTC,CSARGGSSYEQYF
TRBV5-1,many,14,TRBJ2-7,TRBD1,TGCGCCAGCAGCTCGGGACAGGGCCCCTACGAGCAGTACTTC,CASSSGQGPYEQYF
TRBV20-1,many,16,TRBJ2-1,TRBD2,TGCAGTGCTAGAGAGCGGCGACTAGCGAGAGGGGGTGAGCAGTTCTTC,CSARERRLARGGEQFF
TRBV7-6,many,16,TRBJ1-1,.,TGTGCCAGCAGCTTAGACGCGGCAGGGCTGAACACTGAAGCTTTCTTT,CASSLDAAGLNTEAFF
TRBV14,many,17,TRBJ2-3,.,TGTGCCAGCAGCCAAGATTATCGATCCGACAGCACAGATACGCAGTATTTT,CASSQDYRSDSTDTQYF
TRBV7-6,few,16,TRBJ2-2,.,TGTGCCAGCAGCTCAGACACGACCTTTAGCACCGGGGAGCTGTTTTTT,CASSSDTTFSTGELFF
TRBV27,many,15,TRBJ2-1,.,TGTGCCAGCAGTCCCCGCCCGGGCCTCAACAATGAGCAGTTCTTC,CASSPRPGLNNEQFF
TRBV7-2,many,14,TRBJ2-7,TRBD2,TGTGCCAGCAGCTTGGGACTAGCGGGGCCGCAGCAGTACTTC,CASSLGLAGPQQYF
TRBV10-3,many,13,TRBJ2-7,.,TGTGCCATCCGATATCCGGACAGCTACGAGCAGTACTTC,CAIRYPDSYEQYF
TRBV6-1,few,14,TRBJ2-3,.,TGTGCCAGCGGGCGGGGGCGGAAGAAAAATACGCAGTATTTT,CASGRGRKKNTQYF
TRBV3-1,.,15,TRBJ1-2,TRBD1,TGTGCCTCCAGCCCAGACAGGGGGCTGTTCTATGGCTACACCTTC,CASSPDRGLFYGYTF
TRBV10-3,.,14,TRBJ2-2,TRBD2,TGTGCCATCAGTGAAAGACTAGCGAACGGGGAGCTGTTTTTT,CAISERLANGELFF
TRBV14,many,16,TRBJ1-5,.,TGTGCCAGCAGCCAAGATCCAAAGCCCCCCAATCAGCCCCAGCATTTT,CASSQDPKPPNQPQHF
TRBV28,.,14,TRBJ1-5,.,TGTGCCAGCAGTTTAGGGGGTATGCATCAGCCCCAGCATTTT,CASSLGGMHQPQHF
TRBV4-2,.,17,TRBJ2-3,.,TGTGCCAGCAGCCAAGAAGGGTGGCGGGCCAGCACAGATACGCAGTATTTT,CASSQEGWRASTDTQYF
TRBV4-2,many,22,TRBJ2-2,TRBD2,TGTGCCAGCAGCCAAGATTTAGTGGCCAGACTAGCGGGAGCGCGGAACACCGGGGAGCTGTTTTTT,CASSQDLVARLAGARNTGELFF
TRBV18,many,16,TRBJ2-1,TRBD1,TGTGCCAGCTCACCAAGTATGACAGGGACCTCCAATGAGCAGTTCTTC,CASSPSMTGTSNEQFF
TRBV7-7,many,15,TRBJ2-5,TRBD1,TGTGCCAGCAGCCCAGGGACAGAGGCGTGGGAGACCCAGTACTTC,CASSPGTEAWETQYF
TRBV3-1,.,19,TRBJ2-1,.,TGTGCCAGCACCAAACAGGGCCGGGGGCTAGCGAAGTCCTACAATGAGCAGTTCTTC,CASTKQGRGLAKSYNEQFF
TRBV20-1,many,15,TRBJ2-7,TRBD2,TGCAGTGCACGGTCCGGGACTAGCGGTACCTACGAGCAGTACTTC,CSARSGTSGTYEQYF
TRBV7-2,many,15,TRBJ2-2,.,TGTGCCAGCAGCTTAAGGCGGATAAACACCGGGGAGCTGTTTTTT,CASSLRRINTGELFF
TRBV12-3/TRBV12-4,few,18,TRBJ2-3,TRBD2,TGTGCCAGCAGACCAAGCGGGAGGGGCCTAACTGTGACAGATACGCAGTATTTT,CASRPSGRGLTVTDTQYF
TRBV13,.,16,TRBJ1-1,TRBD1,TGTGCCAGCAGCTTAGGCCTGGGACAGATGAACACTGAAGCTTTCTTT,CASSLGLGQMNTEAFF
TRBV25-1,many,13,TRBJ2-5,.,TGTGCCAGCAGTCCCGTAAGCCAAGAGACCCAGTACTTC,CASSPVSQETQYF
TRBV30,.,13,TRBJ2-7,.,TGTGCCTGGAGTCCATCAGGGGCAGACGAGCAGTACTTC,CAWSPSGADEQYF
TRBV20-1,many,13,TRBJ2-3,.,TGCAGTGTGGACCGGAGCCCCACAGATACGCAGTATTTT,CSVDRSPTDTQYF
TRBV6-2/TRBV6-3,.,13,TRBJ2-2,.,TGTGCCAGCAGTTACCGGGTCACCGGGGAGCTGTTTTTT,CASSYRVTGELFF
TRBV11-2,.,14,TRBJ2-7,.,TGTGCCAGCAGCTACCGGGACCGATCCTACGAGCAGTACTTC,CASSYRDRSYEQYF
TRBV12-3/TRBV12-4,once,14,TRBJ2-7,TRBD1,TGTGCCAGCAGCGGACAGGGAATGGTGACCGAGCAGTACTTC,CASSGQGMVTEQYF
TRBV28,.,15,TRBJ1-1,.,TGTGCCAGCAGTCCAGCGACACGGGGAAGGACTGAAGCTTTCTTT,CASSPATRGRTEAFF
TRBV6-1,.,15,TRBJ2-2,TRBD2,TGTGTTAGCAGCCCCCCTCGGGGAGGGACCGGGGAGCTGTTTTTT,CVSSPPRGGTGELFF
TRBV7-9,many,18,TRBJ2-3,TRBD2,TGTGCCAGCAGCCTCAGGCGACTAGCGGGGATCTCCACAGATACGCAGTATTTT,CASSLRRLAGISTDTQYF
TRBV20-1,many,12,TRBJ2-7,.,TGCAGTGCTAGAGACAGGCCCTACGAGCAGTACTTC,CSARDRPYEQYF
TRBV5-1,many,18,TRBJ2-1,TRBD2,TGCGCCAGCAGCTCCCTCCTTGCGGGAGGTTCAACCTACAATGAGCAGTTCTTC,CASSSLLAGGSTYNEQFF
TRBV10-3,many,14,TRBJ2-3,.,TGTGCCATCAGTGACTCGGACCATTCCGATACGCAGTATTTT,CAISDSDHSDTQYF
TRBV12-3/TRBV12-4,many,15,TRBJ1-4,TRBD1,TGTGCCAGCAGTGGGACAGGGTCAACTAATGAAAAACTGTTTTTT,CASSGTGSTNEKLFF
TRBV20-1,.,18,TRBJ1-5,.,TGCAGTGCTAAGGCCCCTACATTGGGGCGGTATTTTACTCAGCCCCAGCATTTT,CSAKAPTLGRYFTQPQHF
TRBV20-1,many,13,TRBJ2-7,TRBD1,TGCAGTGCGCGGACAGGTATCGCCTACGAGCAGTACTTC,CSARTGIAYEQYF
TRBV11-2,.,15,TRBJ2-5,TRBD1,TGTGCCAGCAGCTTAGGGGGGACAGGGGAAGAGACCCAGTACTTC,CASSLGGTGEETQYF
TRBV7-6,many,18,TRBJ2-7,.,TGTGCCAGCAGCTTAGTGAGTAGTGGGCGGACCACTCCTTACGAGCAGTACTTC,CASSLVSSGRTTPYEQYF
TRBV6-1,few,16,TRBJ1-6,.,TGTGCCAGCAGTGAACGGGCAGGCTCCTATAATTCACCCCTCCACTTT,CASSERAGSYNSPLHF
TRBV27,.,15,TRBJ2-7,TRBD1,TGTGCCAGCAGGAGCCCCGGGACAGTTCCCTACGAGCAGTACTTC,CASRSPGTVPYEQYF
TRBV15,many,16,TRBJ2-1,TRBD2,TGTGCCACCAGCAGAGGTTCAGCGGGAGCAGTGGATGAGCAGTTCTTC,CATSRGSAGAVDEQFF
TRBV12-3/TRBV12-4,.,18,TRBJ2-7,.,TGTGCCAGCAGTTTCCGGTCCCTTGGGGGGCAAAGGACCTACGAGCAGTACTTC,CASSFRSLGGQRTYEQYF
TRBV3-1,.,13,TRBJ1-2,.,TGTGCCATCTGCCCTAGCACTACACCCCCGGGTACCTTC,CAICPSTTPPGTF
TRBV2,many,13,TRBJ1-1,.,TGTGCCATTACCTATGGGCGGAACACTGAAGCTTTCTTT,CAITYGRNTEAFF
TRBV20-1,many,13,TRBJ2-7,TRBD2,TGCAGTGCTAGATGGTCTAGCGGGGTCGAGCAGTACTTC,CSARWSSGVEQYF
TRBV6-5,many,17,TRBJ2-3,.,TGTGCCAGCAGTTACTCCTGGGATAGCGGAAGGGAAAATACGCAGTATTTT,CASSYSWDSGRENTQYF
TRBV7-2,many,15,TRBJ2-3,TRBD2,TGTGCCAGCAGCCCAGCGGGAGGTTTCACAGATACGCAGTATTTT,CASSPAGGFTDTQYF
TRBV24-1,many,16,TRBJ2-1,TRBD2,TGTGCCACCAGTATGGGGCTTGGCGGGGGTTTAGATGAGCAGTTCTTC,CATSMGLGGGLDEQFF
TRBV7-6,many,15,TRBJ2-7,TRBD2,TGTGCCAGCAGCTCCGTAGCGGGAGTATCCTACGAGCAGTACTTC,CASSSVAGVSYEQYF
TRBV5-1,many,16,TRBJ2-5,TRBD2,TGCGCCAGCAGTGTAGACGTAGCGGGGGTCCAAGAGACCCAGTACTTC,CASSVDVAGVQETQYF
TRBV6-4,.,15,TRBJ2-1,.,TGTGCCAGCAGTGACTCAGCGGACCTCTACAATGAGCAGTTCTTC,CASSDSADLYNEQFF
TRBV5-6,many,13,TRBJ1-5,.,TGTGCCAGCAGCTTGGGGGGCTTTCAGCCCCAGCATTTT,CASSLGGFQPQHF
TRBV14,many,15,TRBJ2-7,.,TGTGCCAGCAGCCAAGACCACAGGAACTCCTACGAGCAGTACTTC,CASSQDHRNSYEQYF
TRBV12-3/TRBV12-4,many,16,TRBJ1-1,.,TGTGCCAGCACCCCCCATGGCTCGACAAGTGACACTGAAGCTTTCTTT,CASTPHGSTSDTEAFF
TRBV4-2,many,17,TRBJ2-3,.,TGTGCCAGCAGCCAAACCCGCGTCTCGGACCTCCCAGATACGCAGTATTTT,CASSQTRVSDLPDTQYF